These 23 T cell receptor beta chains came from one sample sequenced in a study of lung T cells in sarcoidosis with Löfgren's syndrome. TCRdb re-analysed the reads in MiXCR, keeping a single row per CDR3 protein. Of around 60,000 distinct CDR3 sequences in the sample, 21% are singletons; the top ten hold about 2.5%. Sequencing input: CD4+ T cells from PBMCs. Receptor source: a human donor with sarcoidosis (Löfgren's syndrome or another form), or a control subject (not recorded which).

The genes are TRBV28 and TRBJ1-2; perhaps TRBD1 as D (5 bases). V lost 7 bases and J 4 bases, leaving 16 bases between the germline ends. The CDR3 sequence is 14 residues long. The germline V gene has CDR1 MDHEN and CDR2 SYDVKM. CDR3 loop: CASTPAGRAYGYTF. CDR3 DNA sequence: TGTGCCAGCACCCCCGCGGGCAGGGCCTATGGCTACACCTTC.

On this clonotype: Given a much more abundant clone one base away, this may be a read error. This rearrangement joins TRBV27 to TRBJ2-7; no firm D call. Germline CDR1 is MNHEY and CDR2 is SMNVEV (reference sequence). The CDR3 loop spans 14 amino acids. Deletions cut 4 bases from V and 3 bases from J, with 13 bases between. The CDR3: CASSSSMVGYEQYF. CDR3 DNA sequence: TGTGCCAGCAGTTCCTCTATGGTGGGCTACGAGCAGTACTTC.

This clonotype came up a few times. The chain uses TRBV3-1 and TRBJ1-3, with D possibly TRBD1 on 5 matching bases. Between the trimmed V and J ends, which lost 4 bases and 7 bases, there was a span of 17 bases. CDR3 length equals 15 residues. CDR1 and CDR2 from the germline V gene are LGHDT and YNNKEL (reference sequence). CDR3 in amino acids: CASSRVQNRGNTIYF. DNA for the CDR3: TGTGCCAGCAGCCGAGTACAGAACCGGGGCAACACCATATATTTT.

In the case of this clonotype: A much larger clone differs by one base, so this may be a read error. The CDR3 loop reads CAGSETSYNEQFF. In nucleotides, the CDR3 is TGTGCCGGCAGTGAAACCTCCTACAATGAGCAGTTCTTC. This chain links TRBV25-1 with TRBJ2-1; no firm D call. In germline, CDR1 is MGHDK, CDR2 SYGVNS. The CDR3 is made up of 13 amino acids.

This clonotype was seen ten or more times. This sequence joins TRBV20-1 and TRBJ2-7, with TRBD2 matching over 10 bases. The CDR3 is 14 residues long. The J segment lost 5 bases and the V segment lost 6 bases, leaving 10 bases of the junction unmatched. The germline gives CDR1 DFQATT, CDR2 SNEGSKA (reference sequence). The CDR3 protein is CSATLAGARHEQYF. The CDR3 DNA reads TGCAGTGCGACGCTAGCGGGAGCTCGTCACGAGCAGTACTTC.

This clonotype was counted a few times. CDR3: CASSLARDGNYEQYF. The DNA for the CDR3 is TGTGCCAGCAGCTTAGCAAGGGACGGGAACTACGAGCAGTACTTC. V gene TRBV7-6 combines with J gene TRBJ2-7; the D gene could be TRBD1 or TRBD2 (5 bases each). There are 15 residues in the CDR3. Trimming took 0 bases from V and 3 from J, leaving 12 bases between them. CDR1 SGHVS and CDR2 FNYEAQ come from the germline V gene.

V gene TRBV6-6 combines with J gene TRBJ2-6; D might be TRBD2 (7 bases). The CDR3 loop spans 16 amino acids. The germline CDR1 and CDR2 sequences are MNHNY and SVGAGI (reference sequence). Trimming left V 3 bases short and J 2 bases short, with 11 bases between. The CDR3 sequence is CASSYTGGAGANVLTF. The CDR3 DNA reads as TGTGCCAGCAGTTATACGGGGGGCGCTGGGGCCAACGTCCTGACTTTC.

This clonotype was recorded many times. The CDR3 sequence: CASRQQGLPGNTIYF. The CDR3 region has the DNA TGTGCCAGCAGGCAACAGGGACTTCCTGGAAACACCATATATTTT. The V gene is TRBV6-1, the J gene TRBJ1-3, with TRBD1 as a possible D gene (6 bases). V was trimmed by 6 bases and J by 2 bases, leaving 14 bases between them. CDR3 length: 15 amino acids. Germline V gives CDR1 MNHNS, CDR2 SASEGT.

This clonotype was seen more than once but under ten times. The rearrangement joins TRBV11-3 to TRBJ2-5; TRBD2 matches at 7 bases. The CDR3 has 15 residues. With V trimmed by 0 bases and J by 2 bases, 3 bases remained unmatched. The V gene's germline CDR1 is SGHNT and CDR2 YENEEA. The CDR3: CASSLDGTKQETQYF. CDR3 coding DNA: TGTGCCAGCAGCTTAGATGGGACTAAACAAGAGACCCAGTACTTC.

The chain combines TRBV7-3 with TRBJ2-7; D may be TRBD1 or TRBD2 (6 bases each). Deletions cut 5 bases from V and 0 bases from J, with 14 bases between. The CDR3 is 15 amino acids. Germline V lookup: CDR1 SGHTA, CDR2 FQGTGA. CDR3 sequence (DNA): TGTGCCAGCAGCCTCCAGGGGACTTCCTCCTACGAGCAGTACTTC. This codes for CASSLQGTSSYEQYF.

There are many counts of this clonotype. V is TRBV19 and J is TRBJ2-5, with D maybe TRBD1 (6 bases). Trimming took 4 bases from V and 0 from J, leaving 15 bases between them. In germline, CDR1 is LNHDA, CDR2 SQIVND (reference sequence). The CDR3 sequence is 16 residues long. The CDR3 coding sequence is TGTGCCAGTAGTACGATCCGGGACATGTACCAAGAGACCCAGTACTTC. It encodes CASSTIRDMYQETQYF.

The genes are TRBV5-1 and TRBJ2-3; the D gene is possibly TRBD1 (6 bases). The CDR3 is 15 amino acids. V was cut by 0 bases and J by 0 bases, with 8 bases left in between. The germline CDR1 and CDR2 sequences are SGHRS and YFSETQ. CDR3 protein: CASSLAGVSTDTQYF. The CDR3 region has the DNA TGCGCCAGCAGCTTGGCAGGGGTCAGCACAGATACGCAGTATTTT.

This clonotype was observed a few times. This chain joins TRBV12-3 or TRBV12-4 and TRBJ2-5; tentatively, D is TRBD1 (5 bases). The CDR3 is made up of 15 amino acids. Trimming pared 3 bases from V and 2 bases from J, leaving 13 bases between. The CDR3 DNA sequence: TGTGCCAGCAGTTTTGGTTTACAGGCTCAAGAGACCCAGTACTTC. It yields the protein CASSFGLQAQETQYF.

This clonotype was seen repeatedly, ten times or more. J is TRBJ1-3 and V is TRBV20-1; D gene unclear. Trimming took 6 bases from V and 1 from J, leaving 10 bases between them. The V gene's germline CDR1 is DFQATT and CDR2 SNEGSKA (reference sequence). The CDR3 spans 13 residues. This CDR3 reads CSARRVSGNTIYF. Written as DNA, the CDR3 is TGCAGTGCGCGGAGAGTTTCTGGAAACACCATATATTTT.

This clonotype was detected a few times. Possible read error: a much larger clone is one base away. The chain couples TRBV6-1 to TRBJ1-5; D remains ambiguous. The CDR3 is 13 residues long. Germline CDR1 and CDR2: MNHNS and SASEGT. The CDR3 DNA is TGTGCCAGCAGTGAAAGTTCTGTGCAGCTCCAGCATTTT. Protein sequence: CASSESSVQLQHF.

A note on this clonotype: A single base separates this from a much larger clone, so it may be a read error. The chain is built from TRBV20-1 and TRBJ2-7; D may be TRBD1 (6 bases). With 5 bases removed from V and 5 bases from J, the gap between germline ends came to 16 bases. This CDR3 comprises 13 residues. CDR1 is DFQATT, CDR2 SNEGSKA, per germline (reference sequence). The CDR3 DNA follows: TGCAGTGCTCCCCACACAGGGTCCCACGAGCAGTACTTC. Amino acids: CSAPHTGSHEQYF.

This clonotype was found a few times. This chain's CDR3 is CASSQSGTGGTEAFF. The CDR3 region has the DNA TGTGCCAGCTCACAGTCCGGGACAGGTGGAACTGAAGCTTTCTTT. The chain has TRBV18 and TRBJ1-1; 8 nucleotides line up with TRBD1. J lost 5 bases, V lost 4 bases, and 9 bases had no gene match. Germline CDR1 KGHSH, CDR2 LQKENI. This CDR3 has 15 residues. Variable domain in full (rest from reference TRBV18 and TRBJ1-1): NAGVMQNPRHLVRRRGQEARLRCSPMKGHSHVYWYRQLPEEGLKFMVYLQKENIIDESGMPKERFSAEFPKEGPSILRIQQVVRGDSAAYFCASSQSGTGGTEAFFGQGTRLTVV.

There are a few counts of this clonotype. The chain joins TRBV7-9 to TRBJ2-3; TRBD2 matches at 11 bases. Germline V gene data show CDR1 as SEHNR and CDR2 as FQNEAQ (reference sequence). CDR3 length: 18 residues. J gave up 2 bases and V 3 bases, and 10 bases lay outside the gene matches. CDR3: CASSFRGGGLAVTDTQYF. Written as DNA, the CDR3 is TGTGCCAGCAGCTTTAGGGGAGGGGGACTAGCGGTCACAGATACGCAGTATTTT.

Worth noting for this clonotype: A much larger clone sits a single nucleotide away, making a read error possible. J is TRBJ2-3 and V is TRBV6-2 or TRBV6-3, with D perhaps TRBD1 or TRBD2 (6 bases each). From germline, CDR1 is MNHEY and CDR2 SVGEGT. This CDR3 spans 13 amino acids. The CDR3 DNA follows: TGTGCCAGCAGTTCCGGGGGCACAGATACGCGGTATTTT. Its translation: CASSSGGTDTRYF.

The chain joins TRBV7-9 to TRBJ2-2; 13 positions agree with TRBD2. The CDR3 covers 16 residues. V was clipped by 6 bases and J by 6 bases; unmatched bases: 7. Germline lookup yields CDR1 SEHNR and CDR2 FQNEAQ (reference sequence). CDR3 in amino acids: CASRLGLAGDSGELFF. The CDR3 DNA reads TGTGCCAGCAGACTCGGACTAGCGGGAGATTCCGGGGAGCTGTTTTTT.

The chain is built from TRBV18 and TRBJ2-7; D is ambiguous. V dropped 6 bases and J dropped 3 bases, with 6 bases sitting between them. CDR1 is KGHSH and CDR2 is LQKENI in the germline V gene. The CDR3 runs to 11 residues. The CDR3 is CASSPGYEQYV. The CDR3 DNA sequence: TGTGCCAGCTCGCCTGGCTACGAGCAGTACGTC.

This clonotype was seen repeatedly, ten times or more. This chain links TRBV20-1 with TRBJ1-2; 8 nucleotides match TRBD1. This CDR3 contains 13 residues. Losses at the gene ends were 6 bases for V and 8 bases for J; bases not matched to a gene: 11. CDR1 is DFQATT, CDR2 SNEGSKA, per germline (reference sequence). The CDR3 nucleotides are TGCAGTGCGGGGGGCAGGGGGCGCGAAGGCTACACCTTC. Translated: CSAGGRGREGYTF.

This clonotype was recorded many times. The V call is TRBV12-3 or TRBV12-4, the J call TRBJ2-3; the D gene is possibly TRBD1 (6 bases). V was cut by 6 bases and J by 3 bases, with 13 bases left in between. This CDR3 spans 14 amino acids. This CDR3 reads CASSLERGTDTQYF. In nucleotides, the CDR3 is TGTGCCAGCAGCCTGGAGAGGGGGACAGATACGCAGTATTTT.